This TCR beta chain was captured by sequencing in a study of shared clonotypes between healthy human individuals. Using immunoSEQ multiplex PCR, the repertoire was profiled, and TCRdb retains in-frame clones only, with some absent. The sample lists 980,000 or so clones; less than 85% were seen once. Germline-derived CDR1 and CDR2 are SGHRS and YFSETQ. The V and J ends lost 1 base and 0 bases respectively, with 9 bases between them. This CDR3 spans 15 amino acids. J is TRBJ2-3 and V is TRBV5-1, with D unresolved. This clonotype was obtained from a man between 18 and 29 years old in good health. The sample consisted of memory CD4+ T cells sorted from blood. Subset specified: CD45RA-negative fraction. The CDR3 is CASSLFSRSTDTQYF. The CDR3 DNA follows: TGCGCCAGCAGCTTGTTTTCGCGGAGCACAGATACGCAGTATTTT.